This is a list of T cell receptor beta chains from one sample in a study of identical twins. One entry per CDR3 protein results from TCRdb running MiXCR on the 5' RACE reads. This sample has 350,000 to 400,000 distinct CDR3 sequences; approximately 8.7% occur once, and the top ten carry under 10%. The specimen sequenced was naive T cells sorted from blood. The source is a woman in her forties or fifties in good health. Both conserved end residues are part of each CDR3. The order of the fields is V gene, CDR3 length, D gene, J gene, clone size, CDR3 DNA, CDR3 protein. A D gene is named only where the DNA matches it firmly. Clone size is shown for a subset of rows, as once, few, many or a class of expanded clone.

V gene: TRBV6-5; CDR3 length: 14; D gene: TRBD1; J gene: TRBJ2-5; clone size: few; CDR3 DNA: TGTGCCAGCAGACTCAGGGGGCCTTGGGAGACCCAGTACTTC; CDR3 protein: CASRLRGPWETQYF
V gene: TRBV5-1; CDR3 length: 16; D gene: NA; J gene: TRBJ2-5; clone size: few; CDR3 DNA: TGCGCCAGCAGCTTGCAAGGTCTGGGTCAGTCGGAGACCCAGTACTTC; CDR3 protein: CASSLQGLGQSETQYF
V gene: TRBV5-1; CDR3 length: 16; D gene: NA; J gene: TRBJ2-3; clone size: NA; CDR3 DNA: TGCGCCAGCAGCTTGGCCCCCGGGACGGGTACAGATACGCAGTATTTT; CDR3 protein: CASSLAPGTGTDTQYF
V gene: TRBV2; CDR3 length: 14; D gene: NA; J gene: TRBJ1-2; clone size: few; CDR3 DNA: TGTGCCAGTCCGCGGTCCCGGGACGGCTATGGCTACACCTTC; CDR3 protein: CASPRSRDGYGYTF
V gene: TRBV12-3/TRBV12-4; CDR3 length: 14; D gene: NA; J gene: TRBJ2-5; clone size: many; CDR3 DNA: TGCGCCAGCAGCTTGACAGGAGGTGCAGAGACCCAGTACTTC; CDR3 protein: CASSLTGGAETQYF
V gene: TRBV5-1; CDR3 length: 15; D gene: TRBD2; J gene: TRBJ2-5; clone size: many; CDR3 DNA: TGCGCCAGCAGCTTGAGCGGGAGCGGCCAAGAGACCCAGTACTTC; CDR3 protein: CASSLSGSGQETQYF
V gene: TRBV3-1; CDR3 length: 14; D gene: TRBD2; J gene: TRBJ2-7; clone size: many; CDR3 DNA: TGTGCCAGCAGCCCCATAGCGGGTTCCTACGAGCAGTACTTC; CDR3 protein: CASSPIAGSYEQYF
V gene: TRBV10-3; CDR3 length: 15; D gene: TRBD1; J gene: TRBJ1-5; clone size: NA; CDR3 DNA: TGTGCCATCAGCCCGACAGGGGGCCAACGGCAGCCCCAGCATTTT; CDR3 protein: CAISPTGGQRQPQHF
V gene: TRBV24-1; CDR3 length: 15; D gene: TRBD2; J gene: TRBJ2-1; clone size: many; CDR3 DNA: TGTGCCACCAGTGGTGGGACTAGCGGGAGCCCTGAGCAGTTCTTC; CDR3 protein: CATSGGTSGSPEQFF
V gene: TRBV20-1; CDR3 length: 12; D gene: NA; J gene: TRBJ1-3; clone size: few; CDR3 DNA: TGCAGTGCTCCGATACCTGGAAACACCATATATTTT; CDR3 protein: CSAPIPGNTIYF
V gene: TRBV11-2; CDR3 length: 14; D gene: TRBD1; J gene: TRBJ1-4; clone size: NA; CDR3 DNA: TGTGCCAGCAGCTTAGGACAGGGGCCCGAAAAACTGTTTTTT; CDR3 protein: CASSLGQGPEKLFF
V gene: TRBV19; CDR3 length: 16; D gene: NA; J gene: TRBJ2-1; clone size: NA; CDR3 DNA: TGTGCCAGTACCCAGGGGCGTGGGAGCCGGACCAATGAGCAGTTCTTC; CDR3 protein: CASTQGRGSRTNEQFF
V gene: TRBV5-6; CDR3 length: 15; D gene: NA; J gene: TRBJ2-3; clone size: many; CDR3 DNA: TGTGCCAGCACCATGGTACGGTCTGGCACAGATACGCAGTATTTT; CDR3 protein: CASTMVRSGTDTQYF
V gene: TRBV19; CDR3 length: 19; D gene: TRBD2; J gene: TRBJ2-1; clone size: many; CDR3 DNA: TGTGCCAGTAGGGGGGGGGGTCCCTTAATTGGGGATTCCTACAATGAGCAGTTCTTC; CDR3 protein: CASRGGGPLIGDSYNEQFF
V gene: TRBV3-1; CDR3 length: 15; D gene: TRBD2; J gene: TRBJ2-1; clone size: few; CDR3 DNA: TGTGCCAGCAGCCAAGATGCGCGGGAGGGTAATGAGCAGTTCTTC; CDR3 protein: CASSQDAREGNEQFF
V gene: TRBV12-3/TRBV12-4; CDR3 length: 14; D gene: NA; J gene: TRBJ1-1; clone size: NA; CDR3 DNA: TGTGCCAGCAGTTTAGCAGGGGAGGTCACTGAAGCTTTCTTT; CDR3 protein: CASSLAGEVTEAFF
V gene: TRBV12-3/TRBV12-4; CDR3 length: 14; D gene: TRBD2; J gene: TRBJ2-1; clone size: many; CDR3 DNA: TGTGCCAGCAGTCTCCTGGCGGGAGGGTCTTGGCAGTTCTTC; CDR3 protein: CASSLLAGGSWQFF
V gene: TRBV7-9; CDR3 length: 14; D gene: NA; J gene: TRBJ2-7; clone size: NA; CDR3 DNA: TGTGCCAGCAGCTTAAACGACAACTCCTACGAGCAGTACTTC; CDR3 protein: CASSLNDNSYEQYF
V gene: TRBV12-3/TRBV12-4; CDR3 length: 13; D gene: NA; J gene: TRBJ2-1; clone size: many; CDR3 DNA: TGTGCCAGCGCTAGGAGCTCCTACAATGAGCAGTTCTTC; CDR3 protein: CASARSSYNEQFF
V gene: TRBV6-6; CDR3 length: 13; D gene: NA; J gene: TRBJ2-5; clone size: few; CDR3 DNA: TGTGCCAGCAGTTTCTCGCAGGGCGGGACCCAGTACTTC; CDR3 protein: CASSFSQGGTQYF
V gene: TRBV20-1; CDR3 length: 15; D gene: NA; J gene: TRBJ2-1; clone size: few; CDR3 DNA: TGCAGTGCTAGAGACCCTAGCCAAGATTACAATGAGCAGTTCTTC; CDR3 protein: CSARDPSQDYNEQFF
V gene: TRBV6-1; CDR3 length: 16; D gene: NA; J gene: TRBJ2-5; clone size: few; CDR3 DNA: TGTGCCAGCAGCCTAAACGGAGGGTTTTTGTCAGAGACCCAGTACTTC; CDR3 protein: CASSLNGGFLSETQYF
V gene: TRBV20-1; CDR3 length: 14; D gene: NA; J gene: TRBJ2-1; clone size: few; CDR3 DNA: TGCAGTGCTAGAGCCCCCCTTGGCCCCAATGAGCAGTTCTTC; CDR3 protein: CSARAPLGPNEQFF
V gene: TRBV29-1; CDR3 length: 13; D gene: TRBD1; J gene: TRBJ2-7; clone size: few; CDR3 DNA: TGCAGCGTTACACCGGGACAGGGTTACGAGCAGTACTTC; CDR3 protein: CSVTPGQGYEQYF
V gene: TRBV5-1; CDR3 length: 14; D gene: NA; J gene: TRBJ1-1; clone size: NA; CDR3 DNA: TGCGCCAGCAGCCCCCCGGGAGGGAACGCTGAAGCTTTCTTT; CDR3 protein: CASSPPGGNAEAFF
V gene: TRBV6-5; CDR3 length: 14; D gene: NA; J gene: TRBJ1-2; clone size: NA; CDR3 DNA: TGTGCCAGCAGTTACTCCCAACAGGGACCTGGCTACACCTTC; CDR3 protein: CASSYSQQGPGYTF
V gene: TRBV5-1; CDR3 length: 16; D gene: NA; J gene: TRBJ1-1; clone size: many; CDR3 DNA: TGCGCCAGCAGCCCGTACCGGGGGGGGTTAGGCACTGAAGCTTTCTTT; CDR3 protein: CASSPYRGGLGTEAFF
V gene: TRBV12-3/TRBV12-4; CDR3 length: 15; D gene: TRBD1; J gene: TRBJ1-5; clone size: few; CDR3 DNA: TGTGCCAGCAGTCCCGGACAGGGGCAGTATCAGCCCCAGCATTTT; CDR3 protein: CASSPGQGQYQPQHF
V gene: TRBV5-4; CDR3 length: 14; D gene: NA; J gene: TRBJ2-7; clone size: many; CDR3 DNA: TGTGCCAGCAGCTTGGAGGGCATTAGCTACGAGCAGTACTTC; CDR3 protein: CASSLEGISYEQYF
V gene: TRBV9; CDR3 length: 16; D gene: NA; J gene: TRBJ2-2; clone size: few; CDR3 DNA: TGTGCCAGCAGCGTTGGCAGCTCGTTTCTGACCGGGGAGCTGTTTTTT; CDR3 protein: CASSVGSSFLTGELFF
V gene: TRBV29-1; CDR3 length: 14; D gene: NA; J gene: TRBJ2-3; clone size: many; CDR3 DNA: TGCAGCGTTCTAGGTGGCAGGGTAGGAGATACGCAGTATTTT; CDR3 protein: CSVLGGRVGDTQYF
V gene: TRBV4-1; CDR3 length: 14; D gene: NA; J gene: TRBJ1-2; clone size: few; CDR3 DNA: TGCGCCAGCAGCCAAGAAGGCAACTTCTATGGCTACACCTTC; CDR3 protein: CASSQEGNFYGYTF
V gene: TRBV15; CDR3 length: 17; D gene: NA; J gene: TRBJ2-2; clone size: many; CDR3 DNA: TGTGCCACCAGCAGAGATATCGGCTCAGCGAACACCGGGGAGCTGTTTTTT; CDR3 protein: CATSRDIGSANTGELFF
V gene: TRBV10-3; CDR3 length: 14; D gene: NA; J gene: TRBJ1-1; clone size: NA; CDR3 DNA: TGTGCCATCAGTGACCCGGACCTCGGGGGTTTGGCTTTCTTT; CDR3 protein: CAISDPDLGGLAFF
V gene: TRBV19; CDR3 length: 15; D gene: NA; J gene: TRBJ2-6; clone size: NA; CDR3 DNA: TGTGCCAGTGGATGGATTAACTCTGGGGCCAACGTCCTGACTTTC; CDR3 protein: CASGWINSGANVLTF
V gene: TRBV2; CDR3 length: 13; D gene: NA; J gene: TRBJ1-2; clone size: few; CDR3 DNA: TGTGCCAGCACCGAGGAGGTATGGGATGGCTACACCTTC; CDR3 protein: CASTEEVWDGYTF
V gene: TRBV7-6; CDR3 length: 15; D gene: NA; J gene: TRBJ2-5; clone size: NA; CDR3 DNA: TGTGCCAGCAGCTTAGGGGCTGCGGTGCGTGAGACCCAGTACTTC; CDR3 protein: CASSLGAAVRETQYF
V gene: TRBV20-1; CDR3 length: 15; D gene: TRBD1; J gene: TRBJ1-6; clone size: few; CDR3 DNA: TGCAGTGCTATTACAGGGGGGATAACGAATTCACCCCTCCACTTT; CDR3 protein: CSAITGGITNSPLHF
V gene: TRBV5-1; CDR3 length: 17; D gene: NA; J gene: TRBJ2-5; clone size: many; CDR3 DNA: TGCGCCAGCAGCTTTGGTACGGCCTCTCGATTCCAAGAGACCCAGTACTTC; CDR3 protein: CASSFGTASRFQETQYF
V gene: TRBV20-1; CDR3 length: 16; D gene: TRBD2; J gene: TRBJ2-1; clone size: NA; CDR3 DNA: TGCAGTGCTGAGGGGCGGGAGGTTTTATTCTACAATGAGCAGTTCTTC; CDR3 protein: CSAEGREVLFYNEQFF
V gene: TRBV24-1; CDR3 length: 14; D gene: NA; J gene: TRBJ1-1; clone size: few; CDR3 DNA: TGTGCCACCCAGGGCAGCCCCCGGGGCACTGAAGCTTTCTTT; CDR3 protein: CATQGSPRGTEAFF
V gene: TRBV12-3/TRBV12-4; CDR3 length: 17; D gene: NA; J gene: TRBJ1-5; clone size: few; CDR3 DNA: TGTGCCAGCAGTCACGGGACTCCCCAAGGCGGCAATCAGCCCCAGCATTTT; CDR3 protein: CASSHGTPQGGNQPQHF
V gene: TRBV11-2; CDR3 length: 17; D gene: TRBD2; J gene: TRBJ2-2; clone size: few; CDR3 DNA: TGTGCCAGCAGCTTAGTAGGCGGGACTAGCTTTCCCGGGGAGCTGTTTTTT; CDR3 protein: CASSLVGGTSFPGELFF
V gene: TRBV20-1; CDR3 length: 14; D gene: TRBD2; J gene: TRBJ2-1; clone size: few; CDR3 DNA: TGCAGTGCTGCCCTAGCGGGACCCTACAATGAGCAGTTCTTC; CDR3 protein: CSAALAGPYNEQFF
V gene: TRBV14; CDR3 length: 13; D gene: NA; J gene: TRBJ2-1; clone size: many; CDR3 DNA: TGTGCCAGCAGCCACGGACAAAACAATGAGCAGTTCTTC; CDR3 protein: CASSHGQNNEQFF